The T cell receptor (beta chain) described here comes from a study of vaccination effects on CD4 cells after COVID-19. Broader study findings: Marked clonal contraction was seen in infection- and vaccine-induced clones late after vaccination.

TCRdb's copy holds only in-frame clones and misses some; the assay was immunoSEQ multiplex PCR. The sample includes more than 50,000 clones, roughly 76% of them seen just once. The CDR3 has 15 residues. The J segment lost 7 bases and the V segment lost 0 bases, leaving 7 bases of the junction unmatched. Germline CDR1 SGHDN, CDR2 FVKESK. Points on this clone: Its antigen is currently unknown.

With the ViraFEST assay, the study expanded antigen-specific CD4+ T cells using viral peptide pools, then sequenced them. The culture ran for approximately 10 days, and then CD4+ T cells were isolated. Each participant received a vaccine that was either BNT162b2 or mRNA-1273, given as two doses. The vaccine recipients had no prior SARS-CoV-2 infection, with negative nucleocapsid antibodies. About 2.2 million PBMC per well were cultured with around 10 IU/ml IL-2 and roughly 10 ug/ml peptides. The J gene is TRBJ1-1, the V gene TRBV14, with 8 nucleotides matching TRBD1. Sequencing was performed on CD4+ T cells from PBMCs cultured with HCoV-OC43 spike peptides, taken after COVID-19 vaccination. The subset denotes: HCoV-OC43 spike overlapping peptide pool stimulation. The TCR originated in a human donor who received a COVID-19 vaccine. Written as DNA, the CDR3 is TGTGCCAGCAGCCAAGAATCGGCAGGGACAGGTGAAGCTTTCTTT. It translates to CASSQESAGTGEAFF.